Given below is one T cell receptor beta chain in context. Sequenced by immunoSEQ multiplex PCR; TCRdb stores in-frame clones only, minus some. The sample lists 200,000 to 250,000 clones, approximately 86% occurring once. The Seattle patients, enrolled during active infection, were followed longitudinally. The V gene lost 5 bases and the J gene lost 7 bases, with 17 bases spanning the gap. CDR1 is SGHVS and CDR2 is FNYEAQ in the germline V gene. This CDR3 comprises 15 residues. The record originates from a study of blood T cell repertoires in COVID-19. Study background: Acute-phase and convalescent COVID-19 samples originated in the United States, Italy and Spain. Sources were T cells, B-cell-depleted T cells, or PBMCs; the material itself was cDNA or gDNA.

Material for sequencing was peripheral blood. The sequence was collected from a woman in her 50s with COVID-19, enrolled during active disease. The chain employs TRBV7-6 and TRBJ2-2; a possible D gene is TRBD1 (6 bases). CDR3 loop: CASSGITRGGGELFF. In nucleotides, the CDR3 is TGTGCCAGCAGCGGAATTACCAGGGGCGGCGGGGAGCTGTTTTTT.